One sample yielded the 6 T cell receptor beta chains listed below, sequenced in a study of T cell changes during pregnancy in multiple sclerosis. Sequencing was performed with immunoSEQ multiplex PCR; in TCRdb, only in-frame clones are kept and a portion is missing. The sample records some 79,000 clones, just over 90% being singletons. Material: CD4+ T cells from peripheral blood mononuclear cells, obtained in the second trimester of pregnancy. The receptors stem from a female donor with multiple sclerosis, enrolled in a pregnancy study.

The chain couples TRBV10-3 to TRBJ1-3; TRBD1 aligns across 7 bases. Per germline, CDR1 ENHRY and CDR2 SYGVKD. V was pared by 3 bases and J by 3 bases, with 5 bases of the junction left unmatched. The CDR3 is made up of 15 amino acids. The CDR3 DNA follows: TGTGCCATCAGTGAAGGACAGGCAAATGGAAACACCATATATTTT. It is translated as CAISEGQANGNTIYF.

CDR3 bases: TGTGCCAGCAGTTTATGGGAGCCTGGGACAGTTATGAACACTGAAGCTTTCTTT. Translated, it gives CASSLWEPGTVMNTEAFF. The V gene is TRBV27, the J gene TRBJ1-1; 7 bases map to TRBD1. V was clipped by 1 base and J by 0 bases; unmatched bases: 11. From germline, CDR1 is MNHEY and CDR2 SMNVEV (reference sequence). The CDR3 spans 18 residues.

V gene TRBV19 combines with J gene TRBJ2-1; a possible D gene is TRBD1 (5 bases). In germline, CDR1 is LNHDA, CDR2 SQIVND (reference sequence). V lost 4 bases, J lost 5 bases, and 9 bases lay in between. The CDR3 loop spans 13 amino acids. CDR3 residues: CASSTDSHNEQFF. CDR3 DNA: TGTGCCAGTAGTACCGACAGCCACAATGAGCAGTTCTTC.

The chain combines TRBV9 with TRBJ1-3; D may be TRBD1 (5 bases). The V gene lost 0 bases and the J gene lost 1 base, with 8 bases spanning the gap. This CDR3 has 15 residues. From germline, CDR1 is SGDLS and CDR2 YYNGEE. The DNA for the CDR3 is TGTGCCAGCAGCGTAGTTGGGACTTCTGGAAACACCATATATTTT. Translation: CASSVVGTSGNTIYF.

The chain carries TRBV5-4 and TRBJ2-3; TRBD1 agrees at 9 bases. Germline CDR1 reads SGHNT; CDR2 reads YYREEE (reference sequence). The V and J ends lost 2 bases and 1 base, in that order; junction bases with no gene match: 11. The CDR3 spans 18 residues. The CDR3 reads CASSLGQRGTGRTDTQYF. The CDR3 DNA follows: TGTGCCAGCAGCTTAGGGCAAAGGGGGACAGGGCGCACAGATACGCAGTATTTT.

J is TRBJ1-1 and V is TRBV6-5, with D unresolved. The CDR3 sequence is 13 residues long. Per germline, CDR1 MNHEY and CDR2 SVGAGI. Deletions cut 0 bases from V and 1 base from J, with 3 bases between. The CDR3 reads CASSYSRNTEAFF. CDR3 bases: TGTGCCAGCAGTTACTCTCGGAACACTGAAGCTTTCTTT.